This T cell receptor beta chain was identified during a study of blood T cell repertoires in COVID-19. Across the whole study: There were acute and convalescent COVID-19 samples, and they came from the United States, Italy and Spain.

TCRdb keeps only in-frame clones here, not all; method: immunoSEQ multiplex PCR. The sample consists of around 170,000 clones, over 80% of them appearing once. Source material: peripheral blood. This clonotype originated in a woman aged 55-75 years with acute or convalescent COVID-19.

CDR3 in DNA: TGTGCCAGCAGCAGGGGGCCGGATGAAAAACTGTTTTTT. Encoded protein: CASSRGPDEKLFF. The V and J genes are TRBV6-5 and TRBJ1-4; 8 nucleotides match TRBD1. V gave up 6 bases and J gave up 6 bases; unmatched junction bases: 3. This CDR3 contains 13 residues. The V gene's germline CDR1 is MNHEY and CDR2 SVGAGI.